One sample yielded the 26 T cell receptor beta chains listed below, sequenced in a study of blood T cell repertoires in COVID-19. Assay used: immunoSEQ multiplex PCR; TCRdb lists only in-frame clones, some missing. The data contain 300,000 to 400,000 clones, approximately 85% of them seen just once; the ten biggest clones take up around 6.9%. The material sequenced was peripheral blood. These receptors all come from a human donor in a cohort sampled during active COVID-19.

CDR3 protein: CAWSVGSSGGRYTF. CDR3 nucleotide sequence: TGTGCCTGGAGTGTTGGCTCATCAGGGGGGCGGTACACCTTC. The rearrangement links TRBV30 to TRBJ1-2; 7 bases align to TRBD1. Germline trimming cut 0 bases from V and 11 bases from J; bases unmatched to any gene: 12. This CDR3 spans 14 amino acids. In germline, CDR1 is GTSNPN, CDR2 SVGIG (reference sequence).

This clone was recorded a few times. V and J are TRBV6-5 and TRBJ2-2; 8 nucleotides match TRBD1. Trimming removed 6 bases from V and 3 bases from J; junction bases left unmatched: 0. The CDR3 totals 13 residues. CDR1 is MNHEY and CDR2 is SVGAGI in the germline V gene. CDR3 region: CASRQGDTGELFF. In DNA, the CDR3 is TGTGCCAGCAGACAGGGGGACACCGGGGAGCTGTTTTTT.

J is TRBJ1-1 and V is TRBV27, with a possible D match to TRBD1 (6 bases). Deletions cut 5 bases from V and 3 bases from J, with 16 bases between. Germline V CDR1 and CDR2: MNHEY, SMNVEV (reference sequence). The CDR3 runs 15 residues. CDR3 loop: CASSRTGLDYTEAFF. In DNA form, the CDR3 reads TGTGCCAGCAGTCGAACAGGGTTGGATTACACTGAAGCTTTCTTT.

The chain recombines TRBV5-1 with TRBJ2-1; possibly TRBD2 for D (6 bases). V lost 2 bases and J lost 8, with 11 bases in between. Germline V lookup: CDR1 SGHRS, CDR2 YFSETQ. This CDR3 is built from 13 residues. The CDR3 loop is CASSFGAGDEQFF. The CDR3 DNA reads TGCGCCAGCAGCTTCGGAGCGGGTGATGAGCAGTTCTTC.

The rearrangement joins TRBV5-6 to TRBJ1-2; the D gene is possibly TRBD1 (5 bases). Germline V gives CDR1 SGHDT, CDR2 YYEEEE. The CDR3 has 14 residues. Trimming took off 6 bases at V and 1 base at J, with 13 bases between the two ends. The CDR3 loop is CASTRPTVNYGYTF. CDR3 nucleotide sequence: TGTGCCAGCACTCGACCGACAGTTAACTATGGCTACACCTTC.

The V call is TRBV11-1, the J call TRBJ1-1; D is perhaps TRBD1 (6 bases). This CDR3 has 16 amino acids. Trimming took 6 bases from V and 1 from J, leaving 18 bases between them. Germline V gene data show CDR1 as SGHAT and CDR2 as FQDESV (reference sequence). CDR3 amino acids: CASSQVGGLKNTEAFF. As DNA, the CDR3 is TGTGCCAGCAGTCAAGTCGGGGGGCTGAAGAACACTGAAGCTTTCTTT.

J is TRBJ2-2 and V is TRBV12-2; TRBD2 is the table's D call and was not checked against the DNA. TRBV12-2 has pseudogene status. CDR3 length: 14 amino acids. The CDR3 DNA reads TGTGCAAGTCGCTTAGAGCGATGGACCGGGGAGCTGTTTTTT. Protein product: CASRLERWTGELFF.

The chain carries TRBV6-5 and TRBJ1-2; no definite D call. This CDR3 is built from 13 residues. The V gene's germline CDR1 is MNHEY and CDR2 SVGAGI. The ends were cut back, 6 bases at V and 6 bases at J, with 14 bases in the middle. The CDR3 DNA sequence: TGTGCCAGCAGGGAGTTGCCGGTCCATGGCTACACCTTC. It translates to CASRELPVHGYTF.

J is TRBJ2-7 and V is TRBV27, with D maybe TRBD1 (5 bases). Per the germline V gene, CDR1 is MNHEY and CDR2 is SMNVEV (reference sequence). The CDR3 contains 13 residues. Trimming cost V 5 bases and J 1 base, with 9 bases left between them. CDR3 coding DNA: TGTGCCAGCAGTCCGACAGAATCCTACGAGCAGTACTTC. Amino acid sequence: CASSPTESYEQYF.

The rearrangement joins TRBV5-1 to TRBJ2-3, with 13 bases identical to TRBD2. CDR3 size: 15 residues. Germline loops: CDR1 SGHRS, CDR2 YFSETQ. V dropped 2 bases and J dropped 8; count of bases not matched to a gene: 5. The chain's CDR3 is CASSFGTSGVGTQYF. The CDR3 DNA reads as TGCGCCAGCAGCTTCGGGACTAGCGGGGTCGGTACGCAGTATTTT.

V usage is TRBV7-6 and J usage is TRBJ1-1, with D hard to call. This CDR3 is 15 amino acids long. V lost 2 bases to trimming and J lost 0 bases, with 10 bases between them. Germline-derived CDR1 and CDR2 are SGHVS and FNYEAQ. The CDR3 region is CASSLTGVMNTEAFF. The CDR3 DNA follows: TGTGCCAGCAGCTTAACGGGTGTCATGAACACTGAAGCTTTCTTT.

The V call is TRBV5-1, the J call TRBJ2-1; 8 nucleotides align to TRBD1. The germline V gene has CDR1 SGHRS and CDR2 YFSETQ. The CDR3 consists of 14 residues. V trimming: 3 bases; J trimming: 9 bases; junction bases outside the gene matches: 8. CDR3 sequence (DNA): TGCGCCAGCAGCTGGACCCAGGGGGCCGGTGAGCAGTTCTTC. It specifies CASSWTQGAGEQFF.

This clone appeared a single time. V and J are TRBV2 and TRBJ1-5, with D tentatively TRBD1 (5 bases). Germline assignment: CDR1 SNHLY and CDR2 FYNNEI. There are 17 residues in the CDR3. Trimming took 0 bases from V and 0 from J, leaving 12 bases between them. The CDR3 region has the DNA TGTGCCAGCAGTGAAGCGTTGGGACTATATAGCAATCAGCCCCAGCATTTT. It codes for CASSEALGLYSNQPQHF.

V gene TRBV19 combines with J gene TRBJ1-5; possibly TRBD1 for D (6 bases). Germline assignment: CDR1 LNHDA and CDR2 SQIVND (reference sequence). Trimming took off 1 base at V and 8 bases at J, with 15 bases between the two ends. This CDR3 has 15 amino acids. DNA of the CDR3: TGTGCCAGTAGTATAGTCAGGGGCCGTATCAAGCCCCAGCATTTT. It yields the protein CASSIVRGRIKPQHF.

The V call is TRBV7-9, the J call TRBJ2-7; 7 bases map to TRBD1. CDR3 length equals 15 residues. CDR1 SEHNR and CDR2 FQNEAQ come from the germline V gene (reference sequence). The ends lost 5 bases at V and 3 bases at J; junction bases unmatched: 10. This CDR3 reads CASSPAEGAGYEQYF. CDR3 DNA: TGTGCCAGCAGCCCTGCCGAGGGGGCGGGCTACGAGCAGTACTTC.

Written as DNA, the CDR3 is TGTGCCAGCAGTTTAGAAGGGAGGTCTGAGCAGTTCTTC. Amino acids: CASSLEGRSEQFF. The chain combines TRBV12-3 or TRBV12-4 with TRBJ2-1, with D maybe TRBD2 (6 bases). The CDR3 has 13 residues. The V gene lost 1 base and the J gene lost 9 bases, with 10 bases spanning the gap.

This rearrangement joins TRBV11-2 to TRBJ1-1; tentative D call: TRBD1 (6 bases). This CDR3 region has 15 residues. Germline V lookup: CDR1 SGHAT, CDR2 FQNNGV. Trimming took 1 base from V and 8 from J, leaving 17 bases between them. Here the CDR3 reads CASSLVPVPRGEAFF. CDR3 nucleotide sequence: TGTGCCAGCAGCTTAGTCCCCGTCCCTAGGGGGGAAGCTTTCTTT.

The chain carries TRBV9 and TRBJ1-2, with D maybe TRBD1 (5 bases). Trimming left V 0 bases short and J 2 bases short, with 11 bases between. Looked up from germline, CDR1 is SGDLS and CDR2 is YYNGEE. The CDR3 covers 15 residues. The CDR3 loop is CASSVVGQGNYGYTF. CDR3 nucleotide sequence: TGTGCCAGCAGCGTAGTAGGACAAGGAAACTATGGCTACACCTTC.

The gene calls are TRBV15 and TRBJ1-6, with 9 bases lining up with TRBD1. The V segment lost 8 bases and the J segment 7 bases; nucleotides outside the gene matches: 15. This CDR3 region has 17 residues. Germline V gene data show CDR1 as LNHNV and CDR2 as YYDKDF (reference sequence). The CDR3 spells CATRPDRGRILNSPLHF. The CDR3 DNA follows: TGTGCCACCCGGCCGGACAGGGGCAGGATTCTAAATTCACCCCTCCACTTT.

The V gene is TRBV25-1, the J gene TRBJ1-2; D remains ambiguous. CDR1 and CDR2 from the germline V gene are MGHDK and SYGVNS. The CDR3 consists of 13 residues. V was cut by 4 bases and J by 7 bases, with 13 bases left in between. The CDR3 DNA sequence: TGTGCCAGCAGTGTACTGGGCTTAGGTGGCTACACCTTC. Residues: CASSVLGLGGYTF.

This clone occurred a few times. The V and J genes are TRBV6-1 and TRBJ1-6; D is uncertain. CDR1 and CDR2 (germline): MNHNS, SASEGT. V was shortened by 1 base and J by 6 bases, with 19 bases between the two germline ends. The CDR3 totals 18 residues. Here the CDR3 DNA reads TGTGCCAGCAGTGAAGTAGTAAGCGTCGGCAGCCGTAATTCACCCCTCCACTTT. As protein: CASSEVVSVGSRNSPLHF.

The chain combines TRBV9 with TRBJ2-7; a weak D match, TRBD1 (6 bases). The CDR3 length is 17 residues. V was cut by 4 bases and J by 0 bases, with 20 bases left in between. CDR1 and CDR2 (germline): SGDLS, YYNGEE. CDR3 sequence (DNA): TGTGCCAGCAGCCCTCAAAGGGGGTTTGGCAGCTCCTACGAGCAGTACTTC. This sequence encodes CASSPQRGFGSSYEQYF.

This chain joins TRBV19 and TRBJ2-3; 10 bases line up with TRBD1. The CDR3 is 16 residues long. Germline assignment: CDR1 LNHDA and CDR2 SQIVND (reference sequence). The trim removed 5 bases at V and 3 bases at J, leaving 8 bases unmatched. DNA for the CDR3: TGTGCCAGTAGTTCCGCCTGGACAGGGGGGACAGATACGCAGTATTTT. It codes for CASSSAWTGGTDTQYF.

The chain has TRBV13 and TRBJ2-5; TRBD2 is a possible D gene (5 bases). The V gene lost 5 bases and the J gene lost 5 bases, with 6 bases spanning the gap. The CDR3 has 11 residues. Germline V CDR1 and CDR2: PRHDT, FYEKMQ (reference sequence). The CDR3: CASSRGETQYF. The CDR3 bases are TGTGCCAGCAGCCGAGGGGAGACCCAGTACTTC.

The gene calls are TRBV7-3 and TRBJ1-1; D is unresolved. V was shortened by 6 bases and J by 3 bases, with 14 bases between the two germline ends. Germline CDR1 and CDR2: SGHTA and FQGTGA. The CDR3 is 14 amino acids. CDR3 in DNA: TGTGCCAGCAGACCGACGGCGGGGTACACTGAAGCTTTCTTT. Its protein product is CASRPTAGYTEAFF.

The chain joins TRBV5-1 to TRBJ1-1; 10 nucleotides agree with TRBD1. In germline, CDR1 is SGHRS, CDR2 YFSETQ. The V and J ends lost 4 bases and 4 bases, in that order; junction bases with no gene match: 4. This CDR3 comprises 14 residues. CDR3 in DNA: TGCGCCAGCAGCACAGGGACAGGGGCCACTGAAGCTTTCTTT. It encodes CASSTGTGATEAFF.